The next 25 T cell receptor beta chains were all read from a single sample in a study of Ad26.COV2.S vaccination and SARS-CoV-2 variants. Assay: immunoSEQ multiplex PCR; the TCRdb copy retains only in-frame clones and omits some. Among about 350,000 clones listed, around 84% were seen once. Treatment specified: roughly 18 received Ad26.COV2.S at low or high dose, single or two shots; a few received placebo; per-sample allocation not given. Repertoires come from day 63 after the first vaccine or placebo injection. The source was peripheral blood, collected in a trial of Ad26.COV2.S vaccine versus placebo. The receptor set was obtained from a person between 18 and 60 years old who received the Ad26.COV2.S COVID-19 vaccine or a placebo.

On this clone itself: The germline gene is not matched at one end of the junction; a read error may be the cause. The rearrangement uses TRBV9 and TRBJ2-3; TRBD2 agrees at 7 bases. This CDR3 comprises 13 residues. Germline CDR1 SGDLS, CDR2 YYNGEE. CDR3 DNA: TGTGCCAGCAGCGTAGCTGGGACTACTTCTCTTCGTTTT. It translates to CASSVAGTTSLRF. Full variable domain (missing parts from reference TRBV9 and TRBJ2-3): DSGVTQTPKHLITATGQRVTLRCSPRSGDLSVYWYQQSLDQGLQFLIQYYNGEERAKGNILERFSAQQFPDLHSELNLSSLELGDSALYFCASSVAGTTSLRFGPGTRLTVL.

The genes are TRBV24-1 and TRBJ1-3, with D hard to call. The germline V gene encodes CDR1 KGHDR and CDR2 SFDVKD. CDR3 length: 14 residues. Trimming stripped 3 bases from V and 11 bases from J, with 16 bases between. The CDR3 is CATSDPRWGDAIYF. DNA of the CDR3: TGTGCCACCAGTGATCCGCGGTGGGGAGACGCCATATATTTT.

The V gene is TRBV18, the J gene TRBJ2-5; possibly TRBD2 for D (7 bases). CDR1 is KGHSH, CDR2 LQKENI, per germline. The V gene lost 8 bases and the J gene lost 3 bases, with 16 bases spanning the gap. The CDR3 is 14 residues long. CDR3 nucleotide sequence: TGTGCCAGCGGAGGGGGGGCCAATAAAGAGACCCAGTACTTC. Its protein is CASGGGANKETQYF.

The chain is built from TRBV5-6 and TRBJ1-2; D remains ambiguous. CDR3 length equals 14 residues. CDR1 and CDR2 (germline): SGHDT, YYEEEE. The germline V and J ends were trimmed by 6 bases and 1 base, with 13 bases remaining between them. The CDR3 spells CASTISWGNYGYTF. CDR3 in DNA: TGTGCCAGCACCATCTCGTGGGGTAACTATGGCTACACCTTC.

The chain joins TRBV7-2 to TRBJ2-7; 9 bases agree with TRBD2. The CDR3 contains 16 residues. The V gene's germline CDR1 is SGHTA and CDR2 FQGNSA. The J segment lost 6 bases and the V segment lost 1 base, leaving 10 bases of the junction unmatched. CDR3 DNA: TGTGCCAGCAGCTTAGGGATAGCGGGGGCCGCCCGCGAGCAGTACTTC. As protein: CASSLGIAGAAREQYF.

V usage is TRBV7-2 and J usage is TRBJ1-2, with D tentatively TRBD1 (5 bases). The CDR3 runs 14 residues. V was trimmed by 5 bases and J by 2 bases, leaving 12 bases between them. CDR1 is SGHTA and CDR2 is FQGNSA in the germline V gene. CDR3 amino acids: CASSPEGLNYGYTF. In DNA, the CDR3 is TGTGCCAGCAGCCCGGAGGGACTAAACTATGGCTACACCTTC. The whole variable domain, remainder taken from reference TRBV7-2 and TRBJ1-2, is GAGVSQSPSNKVTEKGKDVELRCDPISGHTALYWYRQSLGQGLEFLIYFQGNSAPDKSGLPSDRFSAERTGGSVSTLTIQRTQQEDSAVYLCASSPEGLNYGYTFGSGTRLTVV.

The chain carries TRBV19 and TRBJ2-1, with 10 bases fitting TRBD2. The junction had 8 bases not matched to a gene; V was cut back by 6 bases and J by 6 bases. Germline V gives CDR1 LNHDA, CDR2 SQIVND (reference sequence). The CDR3 length is 15 residues. The CDR3 region is CASRMQLAGLNEQFF. The CDR3 DNA is TGTGCCAGTAGAATGCAACTAGCGGGGCTCAATGAGCAGTTCTTC.

The chain couples TRBV6-6 to TRBJ2-2; 10 bases match TRBD2. Germline loops: CDR1 MNHNY, CDR2 SVGAGI (reference sequence). J was trimmed by 2 bases and V by 6 bases; bases with no gene match: 6. The CDR3 spans 16 residues. The CDR3 DNA follows: TGTGCCAGCAGAGTACTAGCGGGGTCTAACACCGGGGAGCTGTTTTTT. This translates into CASRVLAGSNTGELFF.

The sample holds a few counts of this clone. The gene calls are TRBV5-1 and TRBJ1-6, with 7 positions matching TRBD1. Germline CDR1 is SGHRS and CDR2 is YFSETQ. This CDR3 comprises 13 residues. Trimming removed 2 bases from V and 8 bases from J; junction bases left unmatched: 1. The CDR3 sequence: CASSLTGDSPLHF. The CDR3 region has the DNA TGCGCCAGCAGCTTAACAGGGGATTCACCCCTCCACTTT.

The V and J genes are TRBV27 and TRBJ1-3; 7 bases map to TRBD1. The V gene's germline CDR1 is MNHEY and CDR2 SMNVEV (reference sequence). The CDR3 is 15 residues long. The trim removed 0 bases at V and 2 bases at J, leaving 1 base unmatched. CDR3 nucleotide sequence: TGTGCCAGCAGTTTATCAGGGACAGCTGGAAACACCATATATTTT. Its protein product is CASSLSGTAGNTIYF.

The chain employs TRBV28 and TRBJ1-1; possibly TRBD1 for D (5 bases). CDR3 length: 14 residues. V was shortened by 5 bases and J by 4 bases, with 14 bases between the two germline ends. CDR1 and CDR2 (germline): MDHEN, SYDVKM. CDR3 nucleotides: TGTGCCAGCAGTCCGGGACCCCGGGGCACTGAAGCTTTCTTT. Translation: CASSPGPRGTEAFF.

In this sample, this clone turned up a few times. CDR3 protein: CACPGKANTGELFF. CDR3 coding DNA: TGTGCCTGCCCAGGGAAGGCGAACACCGGGGAGCTGTTTTTT. The chain links TRBV30 to TRBJ2-2; maybe TRBD1 (5 bases). This CDR3 is built from 14 residues. V lost 6 bases to trimming and J lost 0 bases, with 11 bases between them. CDR1 and CDR2 from the germline V gene are GTSNPN and SVGIG (reference sequence).

This clone was recorded only once. V is TRBV18 and J is TRBJ1-2; 8 nucleotides line up with TRBD1. Trimming cost V 6 bases and J 4 bases; bases outside gene matches: 7. CDR3 size: 14 residues. Germline CDR1 reads KGHSH; CDR2 reads LQKENI. The CDR3 DNA sequence: TGTGCCAGCTCCGAATCCCAGGGGGCCTATGGCTACACCTTC. Translation gives CASSESQGAYGYTF.

The chain employs TRBV7-2 and TRBJ2-7; 8 nucleotides match TRBD2. The CDR3 consists of 14 residues. Germline CDR1 is SGHTA and CDR2 is FQGNSA. Germline trimming cut 3 bases from V and 2 bases from J; bases unmatched to any gene: 3. The CDR3, as DNA: TGTGCCAGCAGCTTCACTAGCGGAACCTACGAGCAGTACTTC. This sequence encodes CASSFTSGTYEQYF.

J is TRBJ2-2 and V is TRBV11-3; D remains unclear. This CDR3 is built from 13 residues. Germline V gene sequence: CDR1 SGHNT, CDR2 YENEEA. Deletions cut 2 bases from V and 16 bases from J, with 17 bases between. The CDR3 DNA reads TGTGCCAGCAGCTTATCTTGGGCGGCCCCCCCGTTTTTT. This translates into CASSLSWAAPPFF. Drawing the rest from reference TRBV11-3 and TRBJ2-2, the complete variable domain is EAGVVQSPRYKIIEKKQPVAFWCNPISGHNTLYWYLQNLGQGPELLIRYENEEAVDDSQLPKDRFSAERLKGVDSTLKIQPAELGDSAVYLCASSLSWAAPPFFGEGSRLTVL.

The chain couples TRBV6-4 to TRBJ2-1, with 13 bases matching TRBD2. The CDR3 is made up of 15 amino acids. Germline CDR1 reads MRHNA; CDR2 reads SNTAGT. With V trimmed by 4 bases and J by 5 bases, 2 bases remained unmatched. CDR3 coding DNA: TGTGCCAGCAGTGGTGGGACTAGCGGGAACAATGAGCAGTTCTTC. Its protein is CASSGGTSGNNEQFF.

The gene calls are TRBV5-1 and TRBJ2-7; the D gene is possibly TRBD2 (6 bases). Germline CDR1 reads SGHRS; CDR2 reads YFSETQ. Trimming took 1 base from V and 4 from J, leaving 9 bases between them. CDR3 length: 13 residues. The CDR3 protein is CASSLRESYEQYF. The CDR3 DNA is TGCGCCAGCAGCTTGCGGGAGAGTTACGAGCAGTACTTC.

This rearrangement joins TRBV9 to TRBJ2-1; the match to TRBD2 covers 7 bases. The CDR3 is 17 residues long. The germline V gene has CDR1 SGDLS and CDR2 YYNGEE. J lost 4 bases, V lost 3 bases, and 13 bases had no gene match. The CDR3 DNA sequence: TGTGCCAGCAGCGGGGGGGGTACCCGCCCCACGTACAATGAGCAGTTCTTC. Amino acids: CASSGGGTRPTYNEQFF.

This clone was observed many times. The rearrangement uses TRBV7-9 and TRBJ1-6; TRBD1 might be the D (5 bases). The V end lost 5 bases, the J end lost 10 bases, and 15 bases lay between the germline ends. The germline CDR1 and CDR2 sequences are SEHNR and FQNEAQ (reference sequence). The CDR3 totals 14 residues. The CDR3 nucleotides are TGTGCCAGCAGCCCCCGGGAGGGGCGATCACCCCTCCACTTT. The encoded protein is CASSPREGRSPLHF.

This clone was detected only once. This chain connects TRBV5-1 to TRBJ2-7, with D unresolved. The CDR3 spans 13 residues. The V end lost 0 bases, the J end lost 1 base, and 5 bases lay between the germline ends. Looked up from germline, CDR1 is SGHRS and CDR2 is YFSETQ. The CDR3 sequence: CASSLVSSYEQYF. The CDR3 DNA sequence: TGCGCCAGCAGCTTGGTTTCGTCCTACGAGCAGTACTTC.

The J gene is TRBJ2-7, the V gene TRBV21-1; the table calls TRBD2, which could not be checked here. TRBV21-1 represents a pseudogene. The CDR3 length is 13 residues. CDR3 amino acids: CASSKRETYEQYF. The CDR3 nucleotides are TGTGCCAGCAGCAAACGGGAGACCTACGAGCAGTACTTC.

The chain is built from TRBV11-2 and TRBJ1-6; no clear D gene. The CDR3 consists of 12 residues. V was cut by 5 bases and J by 4 bases, with 3 bases left in between. Germline CDR1 SGHAT, CDR2 FQNNGV. CDR3 loop: CASSPYNSPLHF. The CDR3 nucleotides are TGTGCCAGCAGCCCTTATAATTCACCCCTCCACTTT. The full variable domain, with the rest looked up from reference TRBV11-2 and TRBJ1-6, is EAGVAQSPRYKIIEKRQSVAFWCNPISGHATLYWYQQILGQGPKLLIQFQNNGVVDDSQLPKDRFSAERLKGVDSTLKIQPAKLEDSAVYLCASSPYNSPLHFGNGTRLTVT.

The V and J genes are TRBV7-6 and TRBJ2-3; TRBD2 aligns across 10 bases. The J segment lost 1 base and the V segment lost 4 bases, leaving 5 bases of the junction unmatched. CDR3 length: 16 residues. Germline V gene data show CDR1 as SGHVS and CDR2 as FNYEAQ. The CDR3 nucleotides read TGTGCCAGCAGCTCAATAACTAGCGGGGGCACAGATACGCAGTATTTT. It is translated as CASSSITSGGTDTQYF.

This chain links TRBV5-1 with TRBJ2-7, with TRBD1 matching 9 bases. CDR3 size: 15 residues. Trimming removed 0 bases from V and 2 bases from J; junction bases left unmatched: 3. Germline CDR1 and CDR2: SGHRS and YFSETQ. CDR3 DNA: TGCGCCAGCAGCTTGGAGGGGACAGGGCCCTACGAGCAGTACTTC. Its protein product is CASSLEGTGPYEQYF.

This clone was found once. The gene calls are TRBV18 and TRBJ2-3; perhaps TRBD1 as D (6 bases). V was cut by 2 bases and J by 1 base, with 19 bases left in between. Germline V gene sequence: CDR1 KGHSH, CDR2 LQKENI. This CDR3 spans 18 amino acids. The CDR3: CASSPFFFRGEGTDTQYF. CDR3 DNA sequence: TGTGCCAGCTCACCATTCTTTTTCAGGGGCGAAGGCACAGATACGCAGTATTTT.